The subject of this entry is one TCR beta chain. Its antigen is still unknown. Baseline, cycle 4 day 1, and cycle 7 day 1 were the blood sampling points. This entry belongs to a study of OX40 agonist ivuxolimab in advanced cancers. Study information: A male proportion of over 70% was recorded, with mean age about 54 years and range roughly 23 to 90. General observations from the study: Some of the lowest clonal expansion was seen in partial responders at 0.1-3.0 mg/kg. CD8+ T cells (on average) carried more expanded clones than CD4+ T cells.

Using immunoSEQ multiplex PCR, the repertoire was profiled, and TCRdb retains in-frame clones only, with some absent. This sample has 68,000 or so clones, with just over 85% found just once. This receptor was taken from an adult with an advanced solid tumor such as melanoma, head and neck, liver or kidney cancer. Here the sequenced sample was CD4+ or CD8+ T cells sorted from blood, taken in a trial of the OX40 agonist ivuxolimab.

CDR3 amino acids: CASSSPTGSTDTQYF. The CDR3 DNA sequence: TGTGCCAGCAGCTCCCCGACAGGGTCCACAGATACGCAGTATTTT. The V and J genes are TRBV5-4 and TRBJ2-3, with 7 bases lining up with TRBD1. From germline, CDR1 is SGHNT and CDR2 YYREEE (reference sequence). The V and J ends lost 3 bases and 2 bases, in that order; junction bases with no gene match: 6. The CDR3 covers 15 residues.